This entry is about one T cell receptor (beta chain). PCR involved 60 Vbeta and 13 Jbeta primers. Profiled with immunoSEQ multiplex PCR; TCRdb holds only in-frame clones, not every one. The table records roughly 170,000 clones, approximately 81% of them present only once. The data were taken from a study of cytomegalovirus exposure and HLA in healthy donors. This TCR came from a male donor in good health and CMV-seronegative. Sequencing was done on a sample of PBMCs.

This CDR3 reads CASREEGTGELFF. The CDR3 DNA is TGTGCCAGCAGGGAGGAGGGTACCGGGGAGCTGTTTTTT. The rearrangement joins TRBV14 to TRBJ2-2; D is perhaps TRBD2 (6 bases). This CDR3 region has 13 residues. V gave up 6 bases and J gave up 5 bases, with 10 bases separating them. CDR1 and CDR2 (germline): SGHDN, FVKESK.